The rows below give T cell receptor beta chains drawn from one sample of a study of long-term antiretroviral therapy in people with HIV. Generated by immunoSEQ multiplex PCR, the TCRdb table keeps only in-frame clones and is missing some. The sample carries 7,500 to 10,000 clones, roughly four fifths recorded once. Sequencing was performed on unsorted PBMCs, taken 0.7 years after starting antiretroviral therapy. The receptors come from a man aged 40-55 years with HIV. The CDR3 runs from the conserved cysteine through the conserved F or W. The D gene is left open where the match is weak. The listing skips clone size in some rows; elsewhere it reads once, few, many or a size class.

size: NA; D: NA; J: TRBJ1-5; V: TRBV19; DNA: TGTGCCAGTTCCCTCCGGGGGGGATGGCAGCCCCAGCATTTT; CDR3: CASSLRGGWQPQHF
size: once; D: TRBD2; J: TRBJ2-3; V: TRBV5-5; DNA: TGTGCCAGCAGCTTGCTCCCAACTAGCGGGAGGCCCTCCACAGATACGCAGTATTTT; CDR3: CASSLLPTSGRPSTDTQYF
size: NA; D: NA; J: TRBJ1-4; V: TRBV28; DNA: TGTGCCAGCAGTTGGAGGATTCAATTTGCAACTAATGAAAAACTGTTTTTT; CDR3: CASSWRIQFATNEKLFF
size: NA; D: NA; J: TRBJ2-1; V: TRBV30; DNA: TGTGCCTGGAACCAAGTTGGTGAGCAGTTCTTC; CDR3: CAWNQVGEQFF
size: NA; D: NA; J: TRBJ1-1; V: TRBV19; DNA: TGTGCCAGTAGGTGGGGGGAAGAGTCCACTGAAGCTTTCTTT; CDR3: CASRWGEESTEAFF
size: NA; D: TRBD1; J: TRBJ2-2; V: TRBV5-1; DNA: TGCGCCAGCAGCTTGACGGGACAGGACACCGGGGAGCTGTTTTTT; CDR3: CASSLTGQDTGELFF
size: NA; D: NA; J: TRBJ2-5; V: TRBV27; DNA: TGTGCCAGCAGTCCACACCCGTACCAAGAGACCCAGTACTTC; CDR3: CASSPHPYQETQYF
size: NA; D: NA; J: TRBJ2-1; V: TRBV19; DNA: TGTGCCAGTAGTATGGGCTGGTTACGGGGCGGCTCCTACAATGAGCAGTTCTTC; CDR3: CASSMGWLRGGSYNEQFF
size: NA; D: NA; J: TRBJ1-1; V: TRBV28; DNA: TGTGCCACAAACAGGAACACTGAAGCTTTCTTT; CDR3: CATNRNTEAFF
size: NA; D: NA; J: TRBJ2-1; V: TRBV7-3; DNA: TGTGCCAGCAGCTTATCCGTCCGCACTGATCAGTTCTTC; CDR3: CASSLSVRTDQFF
size: NA; D: NA; J: TRBJ1-1; V: TRBV19; DNA: TGTGCCAGTAGTCCAGGGACACAGGGCACCACTGAAGCTTTCTTT; CDR3: CASSPGTQGTTEAFF
size: NA; D: TRBD1; J: TRBJ1-4; V: TRBV30; DNA: TGTGCCTGGAGGGGCAGGGGGCTCGGAACTAATGAAAAACTGTTTTTT; CDR3: CAWRGRGLGTNEKLFF
size: once; D: NA; J: TRBJ2-7; V: TRBV5-1; DNA: TGTGCCAGCAGCTTGGGGGCGGGATTCTCCTACGAGCAGTACTTC; CDR3: CASSLGAGFSYEQYF
size: NA; D: TRBD1; J: TRBJ1-5; V: TRBV7-2; DNA: TGTGCCAGCAGCTTCACAGGGGAAGTGGGTCAGCCCCAGCATTTT; CDR3: CASSFTGEVGQPQHF
size: NA; D: TRBD2; J: TRBJ2-3; V: TRBV10-3; DNA: TGTGCCACGAGTAGCGGGATAGACGTCGATACGCAGTATTTT; CDR3: CATSSGIDVDTQYF
size: NA; D: TRBD1; J: TRBJ2-1; V: TRBV27; DNA: TGTGCCAGCAGTTTATATGGGACAGGGTACAATGAGCAGTTCTTC; CDR3: CASSLYGTGYNEQFF
size: NA; D: TRBD1; J: TRBJ2-1; V: TRBV27; DNA: TGTGCCAGCAGTCCCAAACGGGACAGTTTCTACAATGAGCAGTTCTTC; CDR3: CASSPKRDSFYNEQFF
size: NA; D: TRBD2; J: TRBJ2-7; V: TRBV5-1; DNA: TGCGCCAGCAGCTGGACTAGCGGGAGCCCCTACGAGCAGTACTTC; CDR3: CASSWTSGSPYEQYF
size: NA; D: NA; J: TRBJ2-1; V: TRBV7-9; DNA: TGTGCCAGCAGCTTATTGAGCTTTTCCGATGAGCAGTTCTTC; CDR3: CASSLLSFSDEQFF
size: NA; D: NA; J: TRBJ1-5; V: TRBV30; DNA: TGTGCCTGGAGTGTAGGAGGGGGGGGGCAGCCCCAGCATTTT; CDR3: CAWSVGGGGQPQHF
size: NA; D: NA; J: TRBJ2-3; V: TRBV28; DNA: TGTGCCAGCAGTCCCGCAACAGGTCGCACAGATACGCAGTATTTT; CDR3: CASSPATGRTDTQYF
size: NA; D: NA; J: TRBJ2-7; V: TRBV7-6; DNA: TGTGCCAGCAGCTTAGCTGGACACAAAACCTACGAGCAGTACTTC; CDR3: CASSLAGHKTYEQYF
size: few; D: NA; J: TRBJ1-1; V: TRBV7-9; DNA: TGTGCCAGCAGCCAACGCTTGGGGGGGTTCGGTGAAGCTTTCTTT; CDR3: CASSQRLGGFGEAFF
size: NA; D: NA; J: TRBJ1-1; V: TRBV7-2; DNA: TGTGCCAGCAGCCCACGTTCAGGACAGACCACTGAAGCTTTCTTT; CDR3: CASSPRSGQTTEAFF
size: NA; D: NA; J: TRBJ1-2; V: TRBV28; DNA: TGTGCCAGCAGTTCTATTGGAGATGGCTACACCTTC; CDR3: CASSSIGDGYTF
size: NA; D: TRBD1; J: TRBJ1-4; V: TRBV6-6; DNA: TGTGCCAGCAGGAGGGACAGGGAAGGGGAGAAGCCTAAACTGTTTTTT; CDR3: CASRRDREGEKPKLFF
size: NA; D: NA; J: TRBJ1-2; V: TRBV14; DNA: TGTGCCAGCAGCCCGGGGGAGTATGGCTACACCTTC; CDR3: CASSPGEYGYTF
size: NA; D: NA; J: TRBJ2-1; V: TRBV7-6; DNA: TGTGCCAGCAGCTTAGGGACAGACCACTACAATGAGCAGTTCTTC; CDR3: CASSLGTDHYNEQFF
size: NA; D: NA; J: TRBJ1-1; V: TRBV10-3; DNA: TGTGCCATCAGTGATAGGGAGAACACTGAAGCTTTCTTT; CDR3: CAISDRENTEAFF
size: NA; D: NA; J: TRBJ1-1; V: TRBV27; DNA: TGTGCCAGCAGTCCCTCCAGGTTCATGAACACTGAAGCTTTCTTT; CDR3: CASSPSRFMNTEAFF
size: NA; D: NA; J: TRBJ2-7; V: TRBV28; DNA: TGTGCCAGCAGTTTAGGCGGGACAGCTTTCTACGAGCAGTACTTC; CDR3: CASSLGGTAFYEQYF
size: medium-sized; D: NA; J: TRBJ1-1; V: TRBV28; DNA: TGTGCCAGCAGCATCAGCAGCCTTGAAGCTTTCTTT; CDR3: CASSISSLEAFF
size: NA; D: NA; J: TRBJ2-3; V: TRBV7-9; DNA: TGTGCCAGCAGCTTAAGGGAAGGCCCAGGAGATACGCAGTATTTT; CDR3: CASSLREGPGDTQYF
size: large; D: TRBD1; J: TRBJ2-7; V: TRBV18; DNA: TGTGCCAGCTCACCTCCGGCAGGACAGGTGTACGAGCAGTACTTC; CDR3: CASSPPAGQVYEQYF
size: NA; D: TRBD2; J: TRBJ2-7; V: TRBV18; DNA: TGTGCCAGCTCATCGAGCGGGAGCCGGGACGAGCAGTACTTC; CDR3: CASSSSGSRDEQYF
size: once; D: TRBD1; J: TRBJ2-1; V: TRBV19; DNA: TGTGCCAGTAGTATAGTGTTGGGACAGGGCTACAATGAGCAGTTCTTC; CDR3: CASSIVLGQGYNEQFF
size: NA; D: TRBD2; J: TRBJ2-3; V: TRBV4-3; DNA: TGCGCCAGCAGCCAGGATGGACTAGCGGGAGTTACGAATACGCAGTATTTT; CDR3: CASSQDGLAGVTNTQYF
size: NA; D: NA; J: TRBJ1-5; V: TRBV4-3; DNA: TGCGCCAGCAGCCAAGACAGGGTCCATAGCAATCAGCCCCAGCATTTT; CDR3: CASSQDRVHSNQPQHF
size: NA; D: NA; J: TRBJ1-5; V: TRBV5-1; DNA: TGCGCCAGCAGCTTGGGGTCGGGGGGCTTGGATCAGCCCCAGCATTTT; CDR3: CASSLGSGGLDQPQHF
size: once; D: NA; J: TRBJ2-4; V: TRBV6-6; DNA: TGTGCCAGCGTACAGGACCCACTAAACATTCAGTACTTC; CDR3: CASVQDPLNIQYF
size: NA; D: TRBD1; J: TRBJ2-1; V: TRBV5-1; DNA: TGCGCCAGCAGCAACGAGGGGGCAATCTCCTACAATGAGCAGTTCTTC; CDR3: CASSNEGAISYNEQFF
size: NA; D: TRBD1; J: TRBJ2-2; V: TRBV7-9; DNA: TGTGCCAGCAGACTCCAGACAGGGGGAGAGACCGGGGAGCTGTTTTTT; CDR3: CASRLQTGGETGELFF
size: NA; D: TRBD2; J: TRBJ2-7; V: TRBV9; DNA: TGTGCCAGCAGCGTAGTAGCGGGAGCCCACGAGCAGTACTTC; CDR3: CASSVVAGAHEQYF
size: NA; D: NA; J: TRBJ2-3; V: TRBV4-3; DNA: TGCGCCAGCAGCCAAGATGGAGGGCTAGCGAGCTCCTTCACAGATACGCAGTATTTT; CDR3: CASSQDGGLASSFTDTQYF
size: NA; D: NA; J: TRBJ1-1; V: TRBV5-1; DNA: TGCGCCAGCAGCTCTGGTGGGGCAGGAACTGAAGCTTTCTTT; CDR3: CASSSGGAGTEAFF
size: NA; D: TRBD2; J: TRBJ2-2; V: TRBV7-7; DNA: TGTGCCAGCAGCTCAGGGACTAGTGCCGGGGAGCTGTTTTTT; CDR3: CASSSGTSAGELFF
size: few; D: NA; J: TRBJ2-3; V: TRBV28; DNA: TGTGCCAGCGCCCCTACAATCGGGACTGAGGAACGGGATACGCAGTATTTT; CDR3: CASAPTIGTEERDTQYF
size: NA; D: TRBD1; J: TRBJ2-2; V: TRBV23-1; DNA: TGCGCCAGCAGTCCCACGACTACCGGGACAGCGAACACCGGGGAGCTGTTTTTT; CDR3: CASSPTTTGTANTGELFF
size: NA; D: NA; J: TRBJ1-5; V: TRBV5-1; DNA: TGCGCCAGCAGCTTAGGCTGGGGGGGTCAGCCCCAGCATTTT; CDR3: CASSLGWGGQPQHF
size: NA; D: NA; J: TRBJ2-1; V: TRBV5-6; DNA: TGTGCCAGCTCGACTCAGTCTGATGGGGGGTACAATGAGCAGTTCTTC; CDR3: CASSTQSDGGYNEQFF